This is a list of T cell receptor beta chains from one sample in a study of control samples from healthy donors and cancer patients. Method: immunoSEQ multiplex PCR; TCRdb's copy keeps in-frame clones and lacks some. This table holds 90,000 to 110,000 clones, around nine tenths found once. Sequences were obtained from blood. These receptors originate from a woman between 50 and 59 years old in good health. The CDR3 runs from the conserved cysteine through the conserved F or W. Each record gives: J gene, V gene, clone size, D gene, CDR3 DNA, CDR3 protein. The D gene is left open where the match is weak. The size field is filled for only some rows; it gives once, few, many or a size class.

TRBJ2-1 | TRBV3-1/TRBV3-2 | - | TRBD2 | TGTGCCAGCAGCCGAGGACTAGCGGGATACAATGAGCAGTTCTTC | CASSRGLAGYNEQFF
TRBJ1-5 | TRBV2 | - | TRBD1 | TGTGCCAGCAGTGAGGCAGGGGGCCATCAGCCCCAGCATTTT | CASSEAGGHQPQHF
TRBJ1-5 | TRBV3-1/TRBV3-2 | few | - | TGTGCCAGCAGCCAAGGGCCTGGGGGGGGAAACACGGGCAATCAGCCCCAGCATTTT | CASSQGPGGGNTGNQPQHF
TRBJ1-1 | TRBV6-4 | - | - | TGTGCCAGCAGATCGGACATGAGGAACACTGAAGCTTTCTTT | CASRSDMRNTEAFF
TRBJ2-1 | TRBV30 | - | - | TGTGCCTGGAGCCGGGGCAAGGGTGAGCAGTTCTTC | CAWSRGKGEQFF
TRBJ2-1 | TRBV5-1 | - | - | TGCGCCAGCAGCTTCCAGCGGGATGAGCAGTTCTTC | CASSFQRDEQFF
TRBJ1-1 | TRBV7-9 | - | - | TGTGCCAGCAGCTTATTAGGGGAGAACACTGAAGCTTTCTTT | CASSLLGENTEAFF
TRBJ1-2 | TRBV6-5 | medium-sized | - | TGTGCCAGCAGTTTGGACAGTAACTATGGCTACACCTTC | CASSLDSNYGYTF
TRBJ2-1 | TRBV25-1 | - | TRBD2 | TGTGCCAGCAGTTGGACTAGCGGACACAATGAGCAGTTCTTC | CASSWTSGHNEQFF
TRBJ2-6 | TRBV19 | - | TRBD1 | TGTGCCAGTAGTGTGACAGGGAGCGGGGCCAACGTCCTGACTTTC | CASSVTGSGANVLTF
TRBJ2-3 | TRBV30 | - | TRBD2 | TGTGCCTCTAGCGGGGGGAACACAGATACGCAGTATTTT | CASSGGNTDTQYF
TRBJ1-1 | TRBV5-1 | - | - | TGCGCCAGCAGCGGAGAAGGGTTCACTGAAGCTTTCTTT | CASSGEGFTEAFF
TRBJ1-4 | TRBV2 | - | - | TGTGCCAGCAGTGAAGGGGTCGCAACTAATGAAAAACTGTTTTTT | CASSEGVATNEKLFF
TRBJ2-2 | TRBV7-9 | - | - | TGTGCCAGCAGCCGCGACCCGGGACGCTCCCTAAGGGCCGGGGAGCTGTTTTTT | CASSRDPGRSLRAGELFF
TRBJ2-3 | TRBV4-2 | - | - | TGTGCCAGCAGCCAAGCTTTGCCTGGGGGGATGGCAGATACGCAGTATTTT | CASSQALPGGMADTQYF
TRBJ2-1 | TRBV29-1 | - | - | TGCAGCGTTGAGACTTATGAGCAGTTCTTC | CSVETYEQFF
TRBJ1-6 | TRBV2 | - | TRBD1 | TGTGCCAGCAGACGACAGGGAACCGATTCACCCCTCCACTTT | CASRRQGTDSPLHF